The next 17 T cell receptor beta chains were all read from a single sample in a study of blood T cell repertoires in COVID-19. Profiling relied on immunoSEQ multiplex PCR, and the TCRdb table lists in-frame clones only, not all of them. The sample has over 130,000 clones, around 89% seen once; the top ten hold roughly 28%. The sequenced sample consisted of peripheral blood. The receptor set was obtained from a human donor in a cohort sampled during active COVID-19.

The chain has TRBV5-1 and TRBJ1-6, with D unresolved. CDR1 and CDR2 from the germline V gene are SGHRS and YFSETQ. V lost 3 bases, J lost 5 bases, and 9 bases lay in between. This CDR3 is built from 14 residues. The CDR3 sequence: CASSSSGDNSPLHF. In DNA, the CDR3 is TGCGCCAGCAGCTCCTCCGGGGATAATTCACCCCTCCACTTT.

This rearrangement joins TRBV5-4 to TRBJ2-7; the match to TRBD1 covers 7 bases. CDR1 is SGHNT, CDR2 YYREEE, per germline (reference sequence). The CDR3 has 13 amino acids. With 4 bases clipped from V and 2 bases from J, the junction kept 3 bases outside the gene matches. The DNA for the CDR3 is TGTGCCAGCAGCGGAGGACAGGCCTACGAGCAGTACTTC. Its translation is CASSGGQAYEQYF.

The chain is built from TRBV6-5 and TRBJ1-2, with D maybe TRBD1 (5 bases). V was cut by 2 bases and J by 1 base, with 5 bases left in between. The CDR3 runs to 13 residues. Germline-derived CDR1 and CDR2 are MNHEY and SVGAGI. The CDR3 region is CASSYQGNYGYTF. The DNA of the CDR3 is TGTGCCAGCAGTTACCAGGGTAACTATGGCTACACCTTC.

This clone was counted only a few times. The J gene is TRBJ2-3, the V gene TRBV28, with 16 bases matching TRBD2. V lost 5 bases and J lost 3; bases outside the gene matches: 17. This CDR3 is 21 amino acids long. Germline V gene lookup returns CDR1 MDHEN and CDR2 SYDVKM. The CDR3 loop is CASSPPRTGTSGGVGTDTQYF. In nucleotides, the CDR3 is TGTGCCAGCAGTCCCCCCCGGACCGGGACTAGCGGGGGGGTAGGTACAGATACGCAGTATTTT.

The chain employs TRBV5-1 and TRBJ1-5; perhaps TRBD1 as D (6 bases). The V gene lost 4 bases and the J gene lost 0 bases, with 11 bases spanning the gap. Germline CDR1 SGHRS, CDR2 YFSETQ. This CDR3 contains 15 residues. The CDR3 loop reads CASSLGGYSNQPQHF. CDR3 DNA: TGCGCCAGCAGCCTAGGGGGATATAGCAATCAGCCCCAGCATTTT. The full variable domain, completed using reference TRBV5-1 and TRBJ1-5, is KAGVTQTPRYLIKTRGQQVTLSCSPISGHRSVSWYQQTPGQGLQFLFEYFSETQRNKGNFPGRFSGRQFSNSRSEMNVSTLELGDSALYLCASSLGGYSNQPQHFGDGTRLSIL.

This chain uses TRBV7-2 with TRBJ2-7; 11 bases agree with TRBD2. The CDR3 covers 14 residues. Germline CDR1 is SGHTA and CDR2 is FQGNSA. V lost 6 bases, J lost 3 bases, and 4 bases stayed unmatched. This chain's CDR3 is CASSWTSGRYEQYF. The CDR3 DNA is TGTGCCAGCAGTTGGACTAGCGGGCGCTACGAGCAGTACTTC.

The chain links TRBV7-2 to TRBJ2-3; 9 bases line up with TRBD2. Looked up from germline, CDR1 is SGHTA and CDR2 is FQGNSA. The CDR3 runs to 16 residues. After removal of 2 bases from V and 2 bases from J, the junction contained 5 bases not matched to a gene. The CDR3 sequence: CASSLQRGVYTDTQYF. CDR3 nucleotides: TGTGCCAGCAGCTTACAGCGGGGGGTTTACACAGATACGCAGTATTTT.

This clone was seen once. J is TRBJ2-5 and V is TRBV23-1; tentatively, D is TRBD1 (6 bases). TRBV23-1 is flagged as an ORF with uncertain function. V was trimmed by 6 bases and J by 3 bases, leaving 8 bases between them. This CDR3 has 12 amino acids. The CDR3 DNA reads as TGCGCCAGCAGGAAGGGGGAAGAGACCCAGTACTTC. Its translation: CASRKGEETQYF.

The chain joins TRBV4-1 to TRBJ2-1; a weak D match, TRBD2 (6 bases). Trimming removed 0 bases at V and 0 bases at J, with 12 bases between. Germline lookup yields CDR1 MGHRA and CDR2 YSYEKL. The CDR3 is 17 residues long. CDR3 sequence (DNA): TGCGCCAGCAGCCAAGAGAGCGGGTCAAGCTCCTACAATGAGCAGTTCTTC. It encodes CASSQESGSSSYNEQFF.

V and J are TRBV7-2 and TRBJ2-1; D unresolved. The CDR3 has 13 residues. Per the germline V gene, CDR1 is SGHTA and CDR2 is FQGNSA. V lost 7 bases to trimming and J lost 7 bases, with 14 bases between them. The CDR3 loop reads CASNNPSSNEQFF. DNA for the CDR3: TGTGCCAGCAACAACCCATCCTCAAATGAGCAGTTCTTC.

V is TRBV7-3 and J is TRBJ2-5; the match to TRBD1 covers 12 bases. From germline, CDR1 is SGHTA and CDR2 FQGTGA. CDR3 length: 16 residues. With V trimmed by 5 bases and J by 10 bases, 14 bases remained unmatched. CDR3 bases: TGTGCCAGCAGCCCCTCCGGGACAGGGGGCTATCGGGACCAGTACTTC. Amino acid sequence: CASSPSGTGGYRDQYF.

This clone was found once. The chain is built from TRBV27 and TRBJ2-1; D uncertain. The CDR3 is 14 residues long. Germline loops: CDR1 MNHEY, CDR2 SMNVEV (reference sequence). V dropped 8 bases and J dropped 0 bases, with 11 bases sitting between them. CDR3 sequence: CASPEESSYNEQFF. The CDR3 DNA sequence: TGTGCCAGCCCTGAGGAGAGCTCCTACAATGAGCAGTTCTTC.

This chain connects TRBV5-5 to TRBJ1-1; weak D call: TRBD1 (5 bases). The CDR3 is 16 residues long. V dropped 4 bases and J dropped 5 bases, with 21 bases sitting between them. Germline V gene data show CDR1 as SGHKS and CDR2 as YYEKEE (reference sequence). CDR3 amino acids: CASSPGFPGGKTEAFF. The CDR3 nucleotides read TGTGCCAGCAGCCCCGGGTTCCCGGGGGGGAAGACTGAAGCTTTCTTT.

The chain couples TRBV19 to TRBJ2-3; perhaps TRBD1 as D (6 bases). The CDR3 contains 15 residues. V gave up 0 bases and J gave up 3 bases, with 10 bases separating them. CDR1 is LNHDA, CDR2 SQIVND, per germline (reference sequence). CDR3 coding DNA: TGTGCCAGTAGTATAGACCTTACAGGGACAGATACGCAGTATTTT. Amino acid sequence: CASSIDLTGTDTQYF.

V usage is TRBV6-2 or TRBV6-3 and J usage is TRBJ1-2; D is ambiguous. The germline V gene encodes CDR1 MNHEY and CDR2 SVGEGT. Between the trimmed V and J ends, which lost 2 bases and 4 bases, there was a span of 8 bases. The CDR3 runs 13 residues. The CDR3, as DNA: TGTGCCAGCAGTTACGGCGGTGCCTATGGCTACACCTTC. Its translation: CASSYGGAYGYTF.

V gene TRBV27 combines with J gene TRBJ1-1; 9 nucleotides align to TRBD1. The CDR3 consists of 15 residues. J was trimmed by 6 bases and V by 0 bases; bases with no gene match: 5. Germline CDR1 and CDR2: MNHEY and SMNVEV (reference sequence). CDR3 sequence (DNA): TGTGCCAGCAGTTTATCGGGGACAGGGAGTTCTGAAGCTTTCTTT. It translates to CASSLSGTGSSEAFF.

The chain carries TRBV10-1 and TRBJ2-7; D possibly corresponds to TRBD1 (5 bases). Trimming removed 3 bases from V and 0 bases from J, with 21 bases in between. Germline V gives CDR1 WNHNN, CDR2 SYGVQD (reference sequence). The CDR3 length is 18 residues. Here the CDR3 DNA reads TGCGCCAGCAGTGAAACCCCGGCCAGGGCCCCCATCTCCTACGAGCAGTACTTC. It encodes CASSETPARAPISYEQYF.